This is a list of T cell receptor beta chains from one sample in a study of blood T cell repertoires in COVID-19. The repertoire was sequenced with immunoSEQ multiplex PCR; TCRdb's copy has only in-frame clones and lacks some. Here the sample spans fewer than 300,000 clones, 82% being singletons. Source material: peripheral blood. These receptors were collected from a woman aged 18-30 years with acute or convalescent COVID-19. Each CDR3 is given with its conserved first and last residue. D genes are given only for firm matches. Rows may omit the clone size; those that give it use once, few, many or a size class.

J: TRBJ2-4; D: -; V: TRBV19; length: 14; size: -; DNA: TGTGCCAGTAGTAAGCGACCAACAACAAACATTCAGTACTTC; CDR3: CASSKRPTTNIQYF
J: TRBJ2-1; D: TRBD2; V: TRBV6-5; length: 15; size: -; DNA: TGTGCCAGCAGAGATGGACTAGCCTTGACGGATGAGCAGTTCTTC; CDR3: CASRDGLALTDEQFF
J: TRBJ2-1; D: -; V: TRBV6-5; length: 16; size: -; DNA: TGTGCCAGCAGTTACGACCCCCACAGCTCCTACAATGAGCAGTTCTTC; CDR3: CASSYDPHSSYNEQFF
J: TRBJ2-7; D: TRBD2; V: TRBV6-2/TRBV6-3; length: 14; size: -; DNA: TGTGCCAGCAGTACTAGCGTGCACTCCTACGAGCAGTACTTC; CDR3: CASSTSVHSYEQYF
J: TRBJ2-5; D: -; V: TRBV15; length: 17; size: -; DNA: TGTGCCACCAGCCGACCGAGTGGGGGCCCGAATCAAGAGACCCAGTACTTC; CDR3: CATSRPSGGPNQETQYF
J: TRBJ2-3; D: -; V: TRBV4-1; length: 16; size: few; DNA: TGCGCCAGCAGCCAGGGACCTGGCGGGGGCACAGATACGCAGTATTTT; CDR3: CASSQGPGGGTDTQYF
J: TRBJ1-5; D: TRBD1; V: TRBV27; length: 16; size: few; DNA: TGTGCCAGCAGTCCTGGGACAGGGGGAAGGGATCAGCCCCAGCATTTT; CDR3: CASSPGTGGRDQPQHF
J: TRBJ2-5; D: TRBD2; V: TRBV6-5; length: 15; size: -; DNA: TGTGCCAGCAGTTCGTTTCCTAGCGGCCAAGAGACCCAGTACTTC; CDR3: CASSSFPSGQETQYF
J: TRBJ2-7; D: TRBD1; V: TRBV7-2; length: 15; size: once; DNA: TGTGCCAGCAGCTTAGCAGACAGGGGGGGGTACGAGCAGTACTTC; CDR3: CASSLADRGGYEQYF
J: TRBJ2-7; D: TRBD1; V: TRBV5-6; length: 15; size: -; DNA: TGTGCCAGCAGCTTGGATCCCGGGACAGACTACGAGCAGTACTTC; CDR3: CASSLDPGTDYEQYF
J: TRBJ2-1; D: TRBD1; V: TRBV10-3; length: 16; size: once; DNA: TGTGCCATCAGTGCCTTGACAGGGGGCTTCGACAATGAGCAGTTCTTC; CDR3: CAISALTGGFDNEQFF
J: TRBJ2-7; D: TRBD2; V: TRBV19; length: 16; size: once; DNA: TGTGCCAGTAGTACTCGTGACGGGGGGTCCCCCTACGAGCAGTACTTC; CDR3: CASSTRDGGSPYEQYF
J: TRBJ2-3; D: TRBD1; V: TRBV10-2; length: 15; size: -; DNA: TGCGCCAGCAGTGGACAGGGGTTGGGCACAGATACGCAGTATTTT; CDR3: CASSGQGLGTDTQYF
J: TRBJ2-2; D: TRBD2; V: TRBV7-9; length: 19; size: -; DNA: TGTGCCAGCAGCTTTCGTGTGAGGCTAGCGGGAGGAGAGACCGGGGAGCTGTTTTTT; CDR3: CASSFRVRLAGGETGELFF
J: TRBJ2-7; D: -; V: TRBV19; length: 11; size: -; DNA: TGTGCCAGTAGTATTAGTGACGAGCAGTACTTC; CDR3: CASSISDEQYF
J: TRBJ1-4; D: -; V: TRBV7-9; length: 15; size: -; DNA: TGTGCCAGCAGCCGCCGCGGTGTAGGTTTTGAAAAACTGTTTTTT; CDR3: CASSRRGVGFEKLFF
J: TRBJ1-5; D: -; V: TRBV7-2; length: 14; size: -; DNA: TGTGCCAGCAGCTTAGGAAGTCGCGGTCAGCCCCAGCATTTT; CDR3: CASSLGSRGQPQHF
J: TRBJ1-2; D: -; V: TRBV30; length: 15; size: -; DNA: TGTGCCTGGAGTGCCGTTTCCCAGGGAATCTATGGCTACACCTTC; CDR3: CAWSAVSQGIYGYTF
J: TRBJ2-1; D: -; V: TRBV6-5; length: 14; size: -; DNA: TGTGCCAGCAGATCCACGGGATCCCGCAGTGAGCAGTTCTTC; CDR3: CASRSTGSRSEQFF
J: TRBJ1-6; D: -; V: TRBV27; length: 14; size: -; DNA: TGTGCCAGCAGTAAAATGACAGTTAATTCACCCCTCCACTTT; CDR3: CASSKMTVNSPLHF
J: TRBJ2-7; D: -; V: TRBV10-3; length: 14; size: -; DNA: TGTGCCATCAGTGATTTTCTAGCTCCCTACGAGCAGTACTTC; CDR3: CAISDFLAPYEQYF
J: TRBJ2-1; D: TRBD1; V: TRBV7-9; length: 13; size: once; DNA: TGTGCCAGCAGCTTCCCCAGGGGGACTGAGCAGTTCTTC; CDR3: CASSFPRGTEQFF
J: TRBJ2-3; D: TRBD1; V: TRBV14; length: 15; size: -; DNA: TGTGCCAGCAGCCATCGGGACAGGGGGCAAGATACGCAGTATTTT; CDR3: CASSHRDRGQDTQYF
J: TRBJ2-5; D: TRBD2; V: TRBV27; length: 14; size: once; DNA: TGTGCCAGCAGTAACTGGGGGGGAAGGGAGACCCAGTACTTC; CDR3: CASSNWGGRETQYF
J: TRBJ1-6; D: -; V: TRBV7-2; length: 15; size: once; DNA: TGTGCCAGCAGCCCCCGGGGGGGGCACAATTCACCCCTCCACTTT; CDR3: CASSPRGGHNSPLHF
J: TRBJ2-4; D: TRBD1; V: TRBV18; length: 17; size: -; DNA: TGTGCCAGCTGCACCAACCCAGGGGGCAGGAGAGAAAACATTCAGTACTTC; CDR3: CASCTNPGGRRENIQYF
J: TRBJ1-5; D: -; V: TRBV10-2; length: 14; size: -; DNA: TGCGCCAGCTCATCTGCGGGGAGGGGGCAGCCCCAGCATTTT; CDR3: CASSSAGRGQPQHF
J: TRBJ2-3; D: -; V: TRBV24-1; length: 12; size: once; DNA: TGTGCCACCAGTGATCTCTCAGATACGCAGTATTTT; CDR3: CATSDLSDTQYF
J: TRBJ1-4; D: -; V: TRBV6-1; length: 18; size: -; DNA: TGTGCCAGCAGTGAAAACGGGGGGCCCGGCCCCTACAATGAAAAACTGTTTTTT; CDR3: CASSENGGPGPYNEKLFF
J: TRBJ1-3; D: -; V: TRBV30; length: 12; size: -; DNA: TGTGCCTGGGGGGAGTCTGGAAACACCATATATTTT; CDR3: CAWGESGNTIYF
J: TRBJ1-1; D: -; V: TRBV10-3; length: 13; size: -; DNA: TGTGCCATACGCCCCAGTTATAACACTGAAGCTTTCTTT; CDR3: CAIRPSYNTEAFF
J: TRBJ2-2; D: -; V: TRBV15; length: 14; size: -; DNA: TGTGCCACCTCCCCGTGGCGAGGCACCGGGGAGCTGTTTTTT; CDR3: CATSPWRGTGELFF
J: TRBJ2-7; D: TRBD2; V: TRBV7-9; length: 14; size: -; DNA: TGTGCCAGCAGTTCCGGGACTAGCGGCTACGAGCAGTACTTC; CDR3: CASSSGTSGYEQYF
J: TRBJ1-6; D: TRBD1; V: TRBV6-5; length: 15; size: -; DNA: TGTGCCAGCAGTCCGGGCGGGACAGGGATTTCACCCCTCCACTTT; CDR3: CASSPGGTGISPLHF
J: TRBJ2-5; D: TRBD1; V: TRBV27; length: 14; size: -; DNA: TGTGCCAGCAGTTTATCCCACAGGGGAGAGACCCAGTACTTC; CDR3: CASSLSHRGETQYF
J: TRBJ2-1; D: -; V: TRBV4-1; length: 15; size: -; DNA: TGCGCCAGCAGCCAAGATTCGACAGTTCGCAATGAGCAGTTCTTC; CDR3: CASSQDSTVRNEQFF
J: TRBJ1-2; D: -; V: TRBV7-9; length: 14; size: -; DNA: TGTGCCAGCAGCTTAGCGGGACTGGACTATGGCTACACCTTC; CDR3: CASSLAGLDYGYTF
J: TRBJ2-7; D: -; V: TRBV27; length: 15; size: -; DNA: TGTGCCAGCAGCTTACACCAAGACAGGACCCAAGAGCAGTACTTC; CDR3: CASSLHQDRTQEQYF
J: TRBJ2-3; D: TRBD1; V: TRBV7-7; length: 14; size: -; DNA: TGTGCTAGCAGCGCAGGGACAGGGGAAGATACGCAGTATTTT; CDR3: CASSAGTGEDTQYF
J: TRBJ1-2; D: TRBD1; V: TRBV11-2; length: 15; size: -; DNA: TGTGCCAGCAGCTCAGCCGGACAGGGGGCGGGAGGCTACACCTTC; CDR3: CASSSAGQGAGGYTF
J: TRBJ2-1; D: TRBD2; V: TRBV10-2; length: 16; size: -; DNA: TGCGCCAGCAGTGAGTTGCGTAGCGGGAGGGGCGATGAGCAGTTCTTC; CDR3: CASSELRSGRGDEQFF
J: TRBJ2-5; D: -; V: TRBV28; length: 11; size: few; DNA: TGTGCCAGCCGGGGTCTGGAGACCCAGTACTTC; CDR3: CASRGLETQYF
J: TRBJ1-5; D: -; V: TRBV27; length: 17; size: -; DNA: TGTGCCAGCAGTTTGGGACCCCCGTATGCGTCAGGGGAGCCCCAGCATTTT; CDR3: CASSLGPPYASGEPQHF
J: TRBJ1-1; D: -; V: TRBV6-5; length: 13; size: -; DNA: TGTGCCAGCAGTTACGGGCTTGGGTCTGAAGCTTTCTTT; CDR3: CASSYGLGSEAFF
J: TRBJ1-4; D: -; V: TRBV15; length: 15; size: -; DNA: TGTGCCACCAGCAGAGTGTCGGGAGAGGGGGAAAAACTGTTTTTT; CDR3: CATSRVSGEGEKLFF
J: TRBJ1-2; D: -; V: TRBV2; length: 14; size: -; DNA: TGTGCCAGCGACTTACAGGGAACAAACTATGGCTACACCTTC; CDR3: CASDLQGTNYGYTF
J: TRBJ1-1; D: -; V: TRBV7-9; length: 15; size: -; DNA: TGTGCCAGCAGCTTAGAGCGATTGACGAACACTGAAGCTTTCTTT; CDR3: CASSLERLTNTEAFF
J: TRBJ1-4; D: -; V: TRBV14; length: 17; size: -; DNA: TGTGCCAGCAGCCGAAGTATGGGGGGGCCAACTAATGAAAAACTGTTTTTT; CDR3: CASSRSMGGPTNEKLFF
J: TRBJ1-2; D: TRBD1; V: TRBV6-6; length: 16; size: -; DNA: TGTGCCAGCAGTCTCGCTGGGACAGGGGGGAACTATGGCTACACCTTC; CDR3: CASSLAGTGGNYGYTF
J: TRBJ1-3; D: -; V: TRBV11-2; length: 15; size: once; DNA: TGTGCCAGCAGCTTGTACAGGGTGCCCGGAAACACCATATATTTT; CDR3: CASSLYRVPGNTIYF
J: TRBJ2-1; D: TRBD2; V: TRBV25-1; length: 14; size: -; DNA: TGTGCCAGCAGCCGTAGCGGGAGGGCCAATGAGCAGTTCTTC; CDR3: CASSRSGRANEQFF
J: TRBJ2-1; D: TRBD2; V: TRBV15; length: 16; size: -; DNA: TGTGCCACCAGCCCTACTAGCGGAGCTTCCTACAATGAGCAGTTCTTC; CDR3: CATSPTSGASYNEQFF
J: TRBJ1-2; D: TRBD1; V: TRBV28; length: 14; size: -; DNA: TGTGCCAGCAGTCCCCCGACAGGGTGGTATGGCTACACCTTC; CDR3: CASSPPTGWYGYTF
J: TRBJ2-2; D: -; V: TRBV7-9; length: 16; size: few; DNA: TGTGCCAGCAGCTTAGGTGTCGCGAGGCCGGGCGGGGAGCTGTTTTTT; CDR3: CASSLGVARPGGELFF